This is a list of T cell receptor beta chains from one sample in a study of long-term antiretroviral therapy in people with HIV. Method: immunoSEQ multiplex PCR; TCRdb's copy keeps in-frame clones and lacks some. The sample has more than 15,000 clones; 65% to 85% are singletons. The material was unsorted PBMCs, obtained 2.3 years after starting antiretroviral therapy. These receptor sequences come from a woman aged 40 to 55 with HIV. Both conserved end residues are trimmed from each CDR3.

V: TRBV5-4; J: TRBJ2-7; CDR3: ASSPKGSTSGRAGLDEQY
V: TRBV6-1; J: TRBJ1-2; CDR3: ASSVGGKPYGYT
V: TRBV9; J: TRBJ2-2; CDR3: ASSADILAGGNPGELF
V: TRBV18; J: TRBJ1-2; CDR3: ASSSQGNELGYT
V: TRBV11-2; J: TRBJ2-7; CDR3: ASSLGATGGYEQY
V: TRBV6-4; J: TRBJ2-1; CDR3: ASSRAGGTHNEQF
V: TRBV19; J: TRBJ2-1; CDR3: ASSMGGGYNEQF
V: TRBV2; J: TRBJ2-7; CDR3: ASSGRDAEQY
V: TRBV13; J: TRBJ2-3; CDR3: ASSPRLAGGRRDTQY
V: TRBV7-2; J: TRBJ1-4; CDR3: ASSLWGQGANEKLF
V: TRBV5-6; J: TRBJ2-7; CDR3: ASSLDGLAAYEQY
V: TRBV11-2; J: TRBJ2-1; CDR3: ASSPPGLAGDYNEQF
V: TRBV4-1; J: TRBJ2-7; CDR3: ASSPIGTVTYEQY
V: TRBV19; J: TRBJ1-2; CDR3: ASSIRDYGYT
V: TRBV6-5; J: TRBJ2-7; CDR3: ASVQAGGYEQY
V: TRBV18; J: TRBJ2-2; CDR3: ASSPGTSGRAYLTGELF
V: TRBV5-6; J: TRBJ2-7; CDR3: ASSLNLGWGSYEQY
V: TRBV6-1; J: TRBJ2-2; CDR3: ASSVNRVWDTGELF
V: TRBV11-3; J: TRBJ2-1; CDR3: ASRGGNNEQF
V: TRBV7-9; J: TRBJ1-1; CDR3: ASSFTRARDTEAF
V: TRBV7-2; J: TRBJ2-3; CDR3: ASSLSRSTDTQY
V: TRBV6-6; J: TRBJ2-6; CDR3: ASSAEWGAGANVLT
V: TRBV13; J: TRBJ1-2; CDR3: ASSLGVTGRYGYT
V: TRBV19; J: TRBJ1-1; CDR3: ASTPTRGYSMNTEAF
V: TRBV30; J: TRBJ2-1; CDR3: AWSVGGQGANEQF
V: TRBV30; J: TRBJ1-4; CDR3: AWSNQGGELF
V: TRBV5-1; J: TRBJ1-6; CDR3: ASSLADRMSPLH
V: TRBV15; J: TRBJ2-6; CDR3: AIAAPTLSGANVLT
V: TRBV18; J: TRBJ2-7; CDR3: ASSSTPSGEQY
V: TRBV11-3; J: TRBJ2-5; CDR3: ASSGREISETQY
V: TRBV19; J: TRBJ1-1; CDR3: ASSIAQGNTEAF
V: TRBV7-6; J: TRBJ2-3; CDR3: ASSPRLEDTQY
V: TRBV27; J: TRBJ1-4; CDR3: ASSFRQSNEKLF
V: TRBV2; J: TRBJ1-1; CDR3: ASRLDITEAF
V: TRBV10-1; J: TRBJ1-5; CDR3: ASSGLGTGPDSNQPQH
V: TRBV2; J: TRBJ1-5; CDR3: ASKKGEGNQPQH
V: TRBV19; J: TRBJ1-1; CDR3: ASSIEPGVGANTEAF
V: TRBV20-1; J: TRBJ1-2; CDR3: SAGQVYGYT
V: TRBV7-2; J: TRBJ1-5; CDR3: ASSSGDTYQPQH
V: TRBV29-1; J: TRBJ2-6; CDR3: SVESWGQANSGANVLT